This TCR beta chain derives from a study of shared clonotypes between healthy human individuals. Points from the study as a whole: Incomplete sequencing of sorted subsets was indicated by rarefaction despite large depth. It was the few donors that limited the genetic and exposure-history diversity represented.

In the case of this clone: Its antigen is not identified.

For each subset, genomic DNA was distributed in equal portions over several immunoSEQ plates. TCRdb's copy holds only in-frame clones and misses some; the assay was immunoSEQ multiplex PCR. The table lists approximately 2,000,000 clones, around 92% of them singletons. CDR3 size: 16 residues. CDR1 and CDR2 (germline): GTSNPN, SVGIG (reference sequence). Deletions cut 4 bases from V and 2 bases from J, with 21 bases between. The receptor comes from a young man in good health. Some clones in this sample may be carry-over from other donors' samples. The chain combines TRBV30 with TRBJ2-7, with no clear D. Sequencing used naive CD4+ T cells from PBMCs. As for subset: CD45RA+ positively selected. The DNA for the CDR3 is TGTGCCTGGACCCTGAAATTGACCTTTCTAACCTACGAGCAGTACTTC. Its translation: CAWTLKLTFLTYEQYF.